This TCR beta chain was found in a study of identical twins. Remarks on this clonotype: The antigen is undetermined.

Study-level points and caveats: Invariant populations such as MAIT and iNKT cells could partly muddle zero-insertion analyses.

TCRdb recomputed calls from the 5' RACE reads with MiXCR, one row per CDR3 protein. The profile shows a few hundred thousand distinct CDR3 sequences, approximately 17% of them singletons. CDR1 and CDR2 from the germline V gene are MNHEY and SMNVEV (reference sequence). The CDR3 totals 13 residues. V was shortened by 0 bases and J by 3 bases, with 5 bases between the two germline ends. This chain uses TRBV27 with TRBJ2-5; no definite D call. Sequenced input: naive T cells sorted from blood. This clonotype was obtained from a man aged 50 or older in good health. The CDR3 sequence: CASSLSRKETQYF. The CDR3 DNA reads TGTGCCAGCAGTTTATCGCGGAAAGAGACCCAGTACTTC.